The 18 T cell receptor beta chains below were found in one sample sequenced in a study of T cell repertoires in aging, cancer and after chemotherapy. TCR beta rearrangements were amplified from peripheral blood genomic DNA. Multiplex touch-down PCR with TRB-A/B primers amplified rearranged V-D-J TRB sequences. TCRdb passed the multiplex PCR reads through MiXCR, listing each CDR3 protein once. Here the sample spans some 11,000 distinct CDR3 sequences, roughly 30% being singletons. The sequencing sample was made of blood. These receptors originate from a human donor in good health.

CDR3 loop: CASRVGGELFF. In nucleotides, the CDR3 is TGTGCCAGCAGGGTTGGCGGGGAGCTGTTTTTT. The chain couples TRBV6-5 to TRBJ2-2; D remains unclear. This CDR3 has 11 amino acids. V was cut by 6 bases and J by 7 bases, with 6 bases left in between. Germline CDR1 is MNHEY and CDR2 is SVGAGI.

Only a few counts were recorded for this clonotype. The gene calls are TRBV6-5 and TRBJ2-7; 12 positions agree with TRBD2. Unmatched junction bases numbered 16, after V lost 10 bases and J lost 3 bases. Germline V CDR1 and CDR2: MNHEY, SVGAGI. The CDR3 covers 17 residues. The CDR3 bases are TGTGCCATCATGTCTAGCGGGGGGGATAAAACCTACTACGAGCAGTACTTC. Translation gives CAIMSSGGDKTYYEQYF.

This clonotype was detected a few times. The rearrangement links TRBV30 to TRBJ2-7; D possibly matches TRBD1 or TRBD2 (5 bases each). The CDR3 runs to 15 residues. Trimming pared 2 bases from V and 2 bases from J, leaving 16 bases between. Germline CDR1 reads GTSNPN; CDR2 reads SVGIG (reference sequence). The CDR3, as DNA: TGTGCCTGGAGTTTCGGGGCACAGCTTACCTACGAGCAGTACTTC. Translated: CAWSFGAQLTYEQYF.

This chain joins TRBV4-3 and TRBJ2-3; D uncertain. This CDR3 region has 14 residues. V lost 0 bases, J lost 8 bases, and 12 bases lay in between. From germline, CDR1 is LGHNA and CDR2 YSLEER. CDR3 nucleotides: TGCGCCAGCAGCCAAGAGGTCTCCCTTGGTACGCAGTATTTT. Amino acid sequence: CASSQEVSLGTQYF.

V is TRBV7-6 and J is TRBJ2-7; D perhaps matches TRBD1 (6 bases). Germline V gives CDR1 SGHVS, CDR2 FNYEAQ. The V end lost 8 bases, the J end lost 3 bases, and 14 bases lay between the germline ends. The length of the CDR3 is 13 residues. DNA of the CDR3: TGTGCCAGCGGGTCGGGACAAGACTACGAGCAGTACTTC. It encodes CASGSGQDYEQYF. The whole variable domain, remainder taken from reference TRBV7-6 and TRBJ2-7, is GAGVSQSPRYKVTKRGQDVALRCDPISGHVSLYWYRQALGQGPEFLTYFNYEAQQDKSGLPNDRFSAERPEGSISTLTIQRTEQRDSAMYRCASGSGQDYEQYFGPGTRLTVT.

The chain joins TRBV15 to TRBJ2-5; weak D call: TRBD1 (6 bases). Trimming took 7 bases from V and 4 from J, leaving 16 bases between them. In germline, CDR1 is LNHNV, CDR2 YYDKDF (reference sequence). The CDR3 consists of 14 residues. This CDR3 is CATKRTVRGETQYF. For the CDR3, the DNA is TGTGCCACCAAGCGGACAGTCCGTGGAGAGACCCAGTACTTC.

The rearrangement uses TRBV6-5 and TRBJ1-5; the D is unclear. V gave up 5 bases and J gave up 5 bases, with 7 bases separating them. From germline, CDR1 is MNHEY and CDR2 SVGAGI. The CDR3 has 12 amino acids. The CDR3 reads CASSTWDQPQHF. As DNA, the CDR3 is TGTGCCAGCAGTACCTGGGATCAGCCCCAGCATTTT.

The rearrangement links TRBV15 to TRBJ1-2; D unresolved. Per the germline V gene, CDR1 is LNHNV and CDR2 is YYDKDF (reference sequence). Trimming took off 0 bases at V and 8 bases at J, with 13 bases between the two ends. This CDR3 contains 14 residues. DNA for the CDR3: TGTGCCACCAGCAGAGATCAAGGAACATGGGGCTACACCTTC. Translation gives CATSRDQGTWGYTF.

The J gene is TRBJ2-1, the V gene TRBV12-3 or TRBV12-4; a possible D gene is TRBD2 (6 bases). The CDR3 sequence is 16 residues long. The V and J ends lost 5 bases and 3 bases respectively, with 17 bases between them. The CDR3, as DNA: TGTGCCAGCAGTGACTCTGGGCAGGGAGGCTACAATGAGCAGTTCTTC. Protein: CASSDSGQGGYNEQFF.

The table lists this clonotype with a few counts. The chain employs TRBV14 and TRBJ1-6, with D unresolved. Germline CDR1 SGHDN, CDR2 FVKESK. The CDR3 runs 13 residues. V shed 3 bases and J shed 9 bases, with 9 bases lying between them. The CDR3 is CASSQQATSPLHF. CDR3 in DNA: TGTGCCAGCAGCCAGCAGGCTACTTCACCCCTCCACTTT.

V is TRBV12-3 or TRBV12-4 and J is TRBJ2-2, with 7 bases matching TRBD2. The CDR3 totals 16 residues. The junction had 11 bases not matched to a gene; V was cut back by 5 bases and J by 5 bases. CDR3 bases: TGTGCCAGCAGTCCGGCGGGGGTAACTAAGACCGGGGAGCTGTTTTTT. Encoded protein: CASSPAGVTKTGELFF.

The chain has TRBV30 and TRBJ2-3, with 16 bases that match TRBD2. Germline CDR1 and CDR2: GTSNPN and SVGIG (reference sequence). The CDR3 is 17 residues long. V trimming: 2 bases; J trimming: 6 bases; junction bases outside the gene matches: 8. The CDR3 protein is CAWSRGLAGGPGDTQYF. CDR3 bases: TGTGCCTGGAGTCGGGGACTAGCGGGAGGGCCGGGGGATACGCAGTATTTT.

This clonotype was counted between two and nine times. The V call is TRBV6-5, the J call TRBJ1-1; 10 bases match TRBD1. This CDR3 comprises 15 residues. V dropped 6 bases and J dropped 4; count of bases not matched to a gene: 8. Germline values: CDR1 MNHEY, CDR2 SVGAGI. The CDR3, as DNA: TGTGCCAGCAGGGTGACAGGGGGCTCGGGCACTGAAGCTTTCTTT. Translating gives CASRVTGGSGTEAFF.

V gene TRBV20-1 combines with J gene TRBJ1-6; D not resolved. Germline CDR1 and CDR2: DFQATT and SNEGSKA (reference sequence). This CDR3 is 15 amino acids long. V lost 3 bases, J lost 0 bases, and 9 bases lay in between. The chain's CDR3 is CSASAGGSYNSPLHF. CDR3 in DNA: TGCAGTGCTAGTGCAGGCGGCTCCTATAATTCACCCCTCCACTTT.

This chain joins TRBV19 and TRBJ1-5; D is unresolved. With 3 bases removed from V and 4 bases from J, the gap between germline ends came to 7 bases. This CDR3 spans 13 amino acids. Germline V lookup: CDR1 LNHDA, CDR2 SQIVND (reference sequence). CDR3 nucleotides: TGTGCCAGTAGTATTCAGCGAAATCAGCCCCAGCATTTT. It encodes CASSIQRNQPQHF.

This clonotype was seen a few times. J is TRBJ2-7 and V is TRBV19, with TRBD2 identical over 7 bases. The CDR3 totals 15 residues. Germline V CDR1 and CDR2: LNHDA, SQIVND (reference sequence). With V trimmed by 3 bases and J by 2 bases, 7 bases remained unmatched. The CDR3 spells CASSIGSGPPYEQYF. For the CDR3, the DNA is TGTGCCAGTAGTATTGGTAGCGGGCCACCCTACGAGCAGTACTTC.

The chain joins TRBV18 to TRBJ2-7; no reliable D call. The V end was cut by 3 bases, the J end by 0 bases, with 15 bases between. Germline V gene sequence: CDR1 KGHSH, CDR2 LQKENI. There are 16 residues in the CDR3. In DNA form, the CDR3 reads TGTGCCAGCTCACCGGTGCATCCTGCGGACTCCTACGAGCAGTACTTC. It yields the protein CASSPVHPADSYEQYF.

The V gene is TRBV6-6, the J gene TRBJ2-1; maybe TRBD2 (6 bases). With 4 bases removed from V and 1 base from J, the gap between germline ends came to 8 bases. Germline CDR1 MNHNY, CDR2 SVGAGI (reference sequence). CDR3 size: 14 residues. The CDR3, as DNA: TGTGCCAGCAGTTTCGGGACTTCCTACAATGAGCAGTTCTTC. Its protein is CASSFGTSYNEQFF.